This TCR beta chain stems from a study of blood T cell repertoires in COVID-19. As for the study in general: Acute and convalescent COVID-19 specimens originated in the United States, Italy and Spain.

The ends were cut back, 5 bases at V and 6 bases at J, with 16 bases in the middle. This CDR3 contains 14 residues. Per the germline V gene, CDR1 is SGHTA and CDR2 is FQGTGA. This clone was counted many times. Only in-frame clones appear in the TCRdb table, and some are missing; sequencing was by immunoSEQ multiplex PCR. The sample consists of more than 400,000 clones, around 91% of them appearing once. Recruitment covered about 26 US areas and drew participants whose ages spanned roughly 18 to 90 years. Cohorts were based on clinical histories the participants reported. For recovered donors of Cohort 3, there were two negative PCRs, clearance, or symptom resolution.

Sequenced material: PBMCs or T cells enriched from blood (not recorded which). The receptor's source is a man between 18 and 35 years old who had recovered from COVID-19. V gene TRBV7-3 combines with J gene TRBJ1-2; maybe TRBD1 (6 bases). CDR3 sequence (DNA): TGTGCCAGCAGCGCGACCGACAGGTCCCATGGCTACACCTTC. Protein product: CASSATDRSHGYTF.